Sequencing of this TCR beta chain was carried out in a study of T cells in tumors after PD-1 blockade. Turning to this clone: Its antigen is currently unknown.

Only in-frame clones appear in the TCRdb table, and some are missing; sequencing was by immunoSEQ multiplex PCR. The sample lists 7,000 to 10,000 clones; roughly 62% were seen once. Findings of the study overall: Expanded exhausted CD8+ clones after therapy were mostly novel clonotypes. Clonal replacement was seen across treatment, not between pre-treatment samples.

Described time point: second of two post-therapy site-matched biopsies approximately 2 months apart. The CDR3 totals 15 residues. In germline, CDR1 is MNHEY, CDR2 SVGAGI. Trimming took 4 bases from V and 3 from J, leaving 14 bases between them. Sequences were derived from tumor tissue, sampled after anti-PD-1 treatment. This chain uses TRBV6-5 with TRBJ2-3; weak D call: TRBD1 (5 bases). The clonotype originates from a human donor with basal cell carcinoma. The CDR3 sequence is CASSSRLGQTDTQYF. CDR3 bases: TGTGCCAGCAGTTCCCGCCTGGGGCAAACAGATACGCAGTATTTT.